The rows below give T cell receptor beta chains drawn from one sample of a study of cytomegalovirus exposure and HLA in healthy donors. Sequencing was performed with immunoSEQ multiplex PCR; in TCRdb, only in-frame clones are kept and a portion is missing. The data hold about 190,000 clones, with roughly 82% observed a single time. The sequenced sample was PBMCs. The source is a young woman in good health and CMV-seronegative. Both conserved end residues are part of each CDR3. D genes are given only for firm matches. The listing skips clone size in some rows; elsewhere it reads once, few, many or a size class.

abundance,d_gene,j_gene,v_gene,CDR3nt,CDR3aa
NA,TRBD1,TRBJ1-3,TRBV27,TGTGCCAGCAGGCAGGGGGCAGCAGGAAACACCATATATTTT,CASRQGAAGNTIYF
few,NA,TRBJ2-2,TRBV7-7,TGTGCCAGCAGCCCCAGGGGGGACACCGGGGAGCTGTTTTTT,CASSPRGDTGELFF
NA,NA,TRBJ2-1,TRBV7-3,TGTGCCAGCAGTCTTAGCCCGGGACCAGGGGATGAGCAGTTCTTC,CASSLSPGPGDEQFF
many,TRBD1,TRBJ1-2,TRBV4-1,TGCGCCAGCAGCCAAACAGGGGGAAGATTTTATGGCTACACCTTC,CASSQTGGRFYGYTF
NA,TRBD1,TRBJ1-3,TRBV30,TGTGCCTGGGGAGTAGGGGACAGGGCCGGAAACACCATATATTTT,CAWGVGDRAGNTIYF
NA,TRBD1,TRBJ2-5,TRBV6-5,TGTGCCAGCCACAGGGGCGACTCGGGGACCCAGTACTTC,CASHRGDSGTQYF
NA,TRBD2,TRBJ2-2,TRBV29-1,TGCAGCGTTGAATGGAGCGGGGGAAACGCGAACACCGGGGAGCTGTTTTTT,CSVEWSGGNANTGELFF
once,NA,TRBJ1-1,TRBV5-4,TGTGCCAGCAGCTTGGGAGGGGACTCGGGCACTGAAGCTTTCTTT,CASSLGGDSGTEAFF
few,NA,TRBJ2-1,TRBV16,TGTGCCAGCAGCCAATCGCGCGGGAACTTCAATGAGCAGTTCTTC,CASSQSRGNFNEQFF
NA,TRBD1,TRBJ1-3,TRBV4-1,TGCGCCAGCAGCCAACTCCCTCCGCCCAGGGGGGTTTCTGGAAACACCATATATTTT,CASSQLPPPRGVSGNTIYF
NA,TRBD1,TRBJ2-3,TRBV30,TGTGCCTGGAGTCTTGGGACAGGGGATGGTCTTGCAGATACGCAGTATTTT,CAWSLGTGDGLADTQYF
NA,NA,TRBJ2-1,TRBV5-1,TGCGCCAGCAGCTTCATGACAGATCGGGAGCAGTTCTTC,CASSFMTDREQFF
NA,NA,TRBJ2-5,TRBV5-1,TGCGCCAGCAGCTTGAGGGGAGAGACCCAGTACTTC,CASSLRGETQYF
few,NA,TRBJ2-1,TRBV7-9,TGTGCCAGCAGCTTAATCGGACAGAGCTACAATGAGCAGTTCTTC,CASSLIGQSYNEQFF
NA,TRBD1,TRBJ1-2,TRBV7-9,TGTGCCAGCAGCCATGAGACAGGGGCCCCGGGTCTTTCTAACTATGGCTACACCTTC,CASSHETGAPGLSNYGYTF
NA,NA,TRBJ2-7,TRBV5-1,TGCGCCAGCAGCTCCAGGTCAGTTTTCAACGAGCAGTACTTC,CASSSRSVFNEQYF
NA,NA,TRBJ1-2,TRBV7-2,TGTGCCAGCAGCGTACGAGGGACTCAGGGCTACACCTTC,CASSVRGTQGYTF
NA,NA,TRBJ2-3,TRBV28,TGTGCCAGCAGCCCCTCAGAGAAAGGGGGTTCCCTTCGGGCAGATACGCAGTATTTT,CASSPSEKGGSLRADTQYF
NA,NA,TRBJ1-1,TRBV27,TGTGCCAGCAGTAACAGGGTTAATAAACCAATAGGGAGTGAAGCTTTCTTT,CASSNRVNKPIGSEAFF
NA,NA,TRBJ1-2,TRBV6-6,TGTGCCAGCAGTTACTTAGACTATGGCTACACCTTC,CASSYLDYGYTF
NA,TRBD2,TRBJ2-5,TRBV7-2,TGTGCCAGCAGCTACTTTAGCGGGGGGGCAGAGACCCAGTACTTC,CASSYFSGGAETQYF
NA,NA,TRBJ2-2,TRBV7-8,TGTGCCAGCAGCTTAGCGGCAGGGGCAACCGGGGAGCTGTTTTTT,CASSLAAGATGELFF
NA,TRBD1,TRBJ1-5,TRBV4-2,TGTGCCAGCAGCCAGGCGGGACAGGGGTTTCAGCCCCAGCATTTT,CASSQAGQGFQPQHF